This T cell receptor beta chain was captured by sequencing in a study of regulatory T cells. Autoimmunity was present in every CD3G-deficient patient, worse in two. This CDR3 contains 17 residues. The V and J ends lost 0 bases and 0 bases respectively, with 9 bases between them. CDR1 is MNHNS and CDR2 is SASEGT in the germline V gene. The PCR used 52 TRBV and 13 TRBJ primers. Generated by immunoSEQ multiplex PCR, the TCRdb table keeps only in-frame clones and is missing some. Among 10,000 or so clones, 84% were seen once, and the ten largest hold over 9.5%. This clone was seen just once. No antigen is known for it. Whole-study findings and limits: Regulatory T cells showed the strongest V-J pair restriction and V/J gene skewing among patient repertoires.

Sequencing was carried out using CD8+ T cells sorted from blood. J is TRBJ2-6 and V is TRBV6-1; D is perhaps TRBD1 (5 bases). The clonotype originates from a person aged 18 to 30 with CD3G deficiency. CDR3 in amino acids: CASSEAGPHSGANVLTF. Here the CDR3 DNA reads TGTGCCAGCAGTGAAGCGGGGCCTCACTCTGGGGCCAACGTCCTGACTTTC.